The 27 T cell receptor beta chains given below trace back to one sample, sequenced in a study of CD8+CD57+ T cells in acquired aplastic anemia. In patients chosen for sequencing, flow cytometry had shown CD8+CD57+ cell expansion. Profiling of TCR beta VDJ combinations and CDR3 sequences used genomic DNA as template. Each CDR3 protein gets one entry after TCRdb re-called the reads with MiXCR. This sample has more than 150,000 distinct CDR3 sequences, with 40% to 55% found just once. The sample was sorted CD4+, CD8+, or CD8+CD57+ T cells (not recorded which) from PBMCs. The receptors derive from a human donor with aplastic anemia.

The V and J genes are TRBV20-1 and TRBJ2-7; TRBD1 might be the D (6 bases). Trimming stripped 4 bases from V and 3 bases from J, with 13 bases between. This CDR3 has 13 residues. Germline V gene sequence: CDR1 DFQATT, CDR2 SNEGSKA (reference sequence). The CDR3 region is CSANADRNYEQYF. CDR3 DNA sequence: TGCAGTGCTAATGCCGACAGGAACTACGAGCAGTACTTC.

Many counts were recorded for this clonotype. The CDR3 reads CASSPPGGANVLTF. The CDR3 DNA follows: TGTGCCAGTAGCCCTCCGGGGGGGGCCAACGTCCTGACTTTC. The chain carries TRBV19 and TRBJ2-6; maybe TRBD2 (5 bases). CDR1 is LNHDA, CDR2 SQIVND, per germline (reference sequence). V dropped 6 bases and J dropped 4 bases, with 10 bases sitting between them. This CDR3 region has 14 residues. The whole variable domain, filled in from reference TRBV19 and TRBJ2-6, reads DGGITQSPKYLFRKEGQNVTLSCEQNLNHDAMYWYRQDPGQGLRLIYYSQIVNDFQKGDIAEGYSVSREKKESFPLTVTSAQKNPTAFYLCASSPPGGANVLTFGAGSRLTVL.

As to this clonotype: Germline is not matched at one junction end, which may reflect a read error. This rearrangement joins TRBV20-1 to TRBJ1-1, with unresolved D. The CDR3 has 13 amino acids. Germline V gene data show CDR1 as DFQATT and CDR2 as SNEGSKA (reference sequence). DNA of the CDR3: TGCAGTGCTAGTGGACGGTTGAACACTGGAGCTTTCTTT. It translates to CSASGRLNTGAFF.

This clonotype was found many times. The rearrangement joins TRBV7-2 to TRBJ2-1, with a weak D call TRBD2 (5 bases). The V gene lost 4 bases and the J gene lost 12 bases, with 19 bases spanning the gap. This CDR3 comprises 14 residues. CDR1 is SGHTA and CDR2 is FQGNSA in the germline V gene. CDR3 coding DNA: TGTGCCAGCAGCTCGCGCGCTGCGGGCGCCGGGCAGTTCTTC. This encodes CASSSRAAGAGQFF. Looking up the rest from reference TRBV7-2 and TRBJ2-1 gives the full variable domain: GAGVSQSPSNKVTEKGKDVELRCDPISGHTALYWYRQSLGQGLEFLIYFQGNSAPDKSGLPSDRFSAERTGGSVSTLTIQRTQQEDSAVYLCASSSRAAGAGQFFGPGTRLTVL.

The genes are TRBV2 and TRBJ2-7, with D possibly being TRBD1 or TRBD2 (5 bases each). The CDR3 extends over 13 amino acids. From germline, CDR1 is SNHLY and CDR2 FYNNEI. V shed 5 bases and J shed 3 bases, with 11 bases lying between them. CDR3 amino acids: CASSLRDGYEQYF. In DNA, the CDR3 is TGTGCCAGCAGTCTGAGGGACGGCTACGAGCAGTACTTC.

Points on this clonotype: This may stem from a read error, because a much larger clone lies one nucleotide away. The genes are TRBV20-1 and TRBJ1-1; possible D gene TRBD1, 6 bases. Germline V gives CDR1 DFQATT, CDR2 SNEGSKA (reference sequence). Trimming pared 7 bases from V and 7 bases from J, leaving 19 bases between. The CDR3 is made up of 13 amino acids. The CDR3 protein is CSGKKGVVIEAFF. The CDR3 region has the DNA TGCAGTGGGAAAAAGGGGGTGGTTATTGAAGCTTTCTTT.

This clonotype was detected ten times or more. Written as DNA, the CDR3 is TGTGCCAGCAGCCCCATGTGGGGGCCAGGGCAAGAGACCCAGTACTTC. Its protein product is CASSPMWGPGQETQYF. The genes are TRBV9 and TRBJ2-5; a possible D gene is TRBD1 (6 bases). V was pared by 4 bases and J by 2 bases, with 18 bases between. In germline, CDR1 is SGDLS, CDR2 YYNGEE. The CDR3 has 16 amino acids.

This clonotype was observed a handful of times. The V gene is TRBV19, the J gene TRBJ1-2; D is perhaps TRBD1 (6 bases). Looked up from germline, CDR1 is LNHDA and CDR2 is SQIVND (reference sequence). Trimming removed 7 bases at V and 6 bases at J, with 15 bases between. The CDR3 is 13 residues long. The CDR3: CASNQQGRDGYTF. The CDR3, as DNA: TGTGCCAGTAATCAACAGGGACGGGATGGCTACACCTTC.

The chain combines TRBV20-1 with TRBJ2-6; D may correspond to TRBD1 or TRBD2 (5 bases each). Trimming pared 1 base from V and 0 bases from J, leaving 16 bases between. This CDR3 spans 18 amino acids. Per the germline V gene, CDR1 is DFQATT and CDR2 is SNEGSKA (reference sequence). CDR3 sequence: CSARAGGPYYSGANVLTF. The CDR3 DNA reads TGCAGTGCTAGAGCTGGGGGACCGTATTACTCTGGGGCCAACGTCCTGACTTTC.

This clonotype showed up many times. The chain is built from TRBV13 and TRBJ2-1; 8 nucleotides align to TRBD2. V lost 2 bases, J lost 10 bases, and 10 bases stayed unmatched. This CDR3 contains 15 residues. CDR1 and CDR2 (germline): PRHDT, FYEKMQ (reference sequence). CDR3 DNA: TGTGCCAGCAGCTTAAAGAGGGCTAGCGGGCCGGAGCAGTTCTTC. Amino acid sequence: CASSLKRASGPEQFF.

In its sample, this clonotype was seen many times. CDR3 in amino acids: CASSSKQGQGAVGGYTF. CDR3 DNA sequence: TGTGCCAGCAGCTCTAAACAGGGACAGGGGGCGGTCGGTGGCTACACCTTC. J is TRBJ1-2 and V is TRBV7-6; TRBD1 matches 12 bases. Germline V gives CDR1 SGHVS, CDR2 FNYEAQ. After removal of 4 bases from V and 7 bases from J, the junction contained 13 bases not matched to a gene. This CDR3 is 17 amino acids long.

Worth noting for this clonotype: At one end the junction does not follow the germline gene, possibly because of a read error. V gene TRBV24-1 combines with J gene TRBJ2-1, with TRBD2 matching 9 bases. The CDR3 contains 15 residues. From germline, CDR1 is KGHDR and CDR2 SFDVKD. The CDR3 protein is CAISDPGRLADEQFF. CDR3 coding DNA: TGTGCCATCAGTGACCCCGGCCGACTAGCGGATGAGCAGTTCTTC.

The rearrangement joins TRBV19 to TRBJ2-5; no clear D gene. Germline V lookup: CDR1 LNHDA, CDR2 SQIVND (reference sequence). With 5 bases removed from V and 7 bases from J, the gap between germline ends came to 11 bases. This CDR3 is 12 amino acids long. The CDR3 here is CASSPDVGTQYF. CDR3 nucleotides: TGTGCCAGTAGTCCGGACGTGGGGACCCAGTACTTC.

Ten or more counts support this clonotype. CDR3 bases: TGCGCCAGCACTTCAGGGGCCACAACTAATGAAAAACTGTTTTTT. This codes for CASTSGATTNEKLFF. The rearrangement joins TRBV5-1 to TRBJ1-4; a possible D gene is TRBD1 (6 bases). V was clipped by 6 bases and J by 0 bases, with 12 bases between them. CDR1 is SGHRS, CDR2 YFSETQ, per germline. The CDR3 is 15 residues long.

This clonotype was detected ten times or more. This sequence joins TRBV20-1 and TRBJ2-7; D not certain. There are 11 residues in the CDR3. V lost 1 base to trimming and J lost 4 bases, with 5 bases between them. CDR1 and CDR2 (germline): DFQATT, SNEGSKA (reference sequence). CDR3 sequence: CSARGIYEQYF. The CDR3, as DNA: TGCAGTGCTAGAGGGATTTACGAGCAGTACTTC.

This clonotype was detected many times. This sequence joins TRBV7-9 and TRBJ2-7; the D is unclear. V shed 1 base and J shed 0 bases, with 13 bases lying between them. The CDR3 is made up of 16 amino acids. The germline gives CDR1 SEHNR, CDR2 FQNEAQ (reference sequence). CDR3 protein: CASSLVGRRSSYEQYF. CDR3 DNA sequence: TGTGCCAGCAGCTTAGTAGGGCGCAGGAGCTCCTACGAGCAGTACTTC.

This clonotype has just one count. The chain couples TRBV7-2 to TRBJ2-7, with a weak D call TRBD2 (6 bases). Trimming shortened V by 4 bases and J by 4 bases, and 11 bases separated the two germline ends. This CDR3 contains 13 residues. The germline V gene has CDR1 SGHTA and CDR2 FQGNSA. The CDR3 region is CASSSEAGYEQYF. CDR3 nucleotides: TGTGCCAGCAGCTCAGAAGCGGGTTACGAGCAGTACTTC.

Notes on this clonotype: This CDR3 is missing its conserved last phenylalanine or tryptophan, likely due to a read error. It is unclear where the CDR3 begins or ends on the DNA, so no DNA is shown, and the CDR3 is as TCRdb lists it. This rearrangement joins TRBV2 to TRBJ2-7; TRBD2, as called in the table, went unchecked against the DNA. Germline CDR1 reads SNHLY; CDR2 reads FYNNEI. The length of the CDR3 is 13 amino acids, counting both ends. The CDR3 reads CASSDRTSGSCSI.

In this sample, this clonotype turned up a few times. V and J are TRBV29-1 and TRBJ1-2, with D possibly matching TRBD1 (5 bases). Germline V gene lookup returns CDR1 SQVTM and CDR2 ANQGSEA. Trimming pared 4 bases from V and 4 bases from J, leaving 13 bases between. This CDR3 is built from 13 residues. CDR3 bases: TGCAGCGTTGGAAGGGGAGAGGGCTATGGCTACACCTTC. As protein: CSVGRGEGYGYTF.

This clonotype is large within its sample. J is TRBJ2-5 and V is TRBV24-1; tentative D call: TRBD2 (6 bases). This CDR3 has 13 amino acids. The germline V and J ends were trimmed by 9 bases and 5 bases, with 15 bases remaining between them. CDR1 KGHDR and CDR2 SFDVKD come from the germline V gene. The chain's CDR3 is CATRRGPAETQYF. In DNA form, the CDR3 reads TGTGCCACCCGGAGGGGTCCAGCCGAGACCCAGTACTTC.

With respect to this clonotype: This may be a read error: a much more frequent sequence differs by one nucleotide. The V call is TRBV24-1, the J call TRBJ1-2, with D possibly being TRBD1 (5 bases). The CDR3 is 12 amino acids. Looked up from germline, CDR1 is KGHDR and CDR2 is SFDVKD. DNA of the CDR3: TGTGCCACCAGTCCCACTAAAAGCTCGGGGGCCTTC. Translation gives CATSPTKSSGAF.

This clonotype was recorded many times. This chain connects TRBV2 to TRBJ2-1; the D gene is possibly TRBD2 (5 bases). Germline-derived CDR1 and CDR2 are SNHLY and FYNNEI. This CDR3 spans 15 amino acids. V was cut by 0 bases and J by 0 bases, with 6 bases left in between. CDR3 residues: CASSEAGVSYNEQFF. Written as DNA, the CDR3 is TGTGCCAGCAGTGAAGCGGGAGTCTCCTACAATGAGCAGTTCTTC.

There are a few counts of this clonotype. The chain is built from TRBV4-3 and TRBJ2-1, with TRBD2 matching over 12 bases. The germline V gene encodes CDR1 LGHNA and CDR2 YSLEER. With V trimmed by 2 bases and J by 7 bases, 6 bases remained unmatched. CDR3 length: 16 amino acids. The CDR3 sequence: CASSQSATSGSNEQFF. CDR3 coding DNA: TGCGCCAGCAGCCAATCCGCGACTAGCGGGAGTAATGAGCAGTTCTTC.

A word on this clonotype: Given a much more abundant clone one base away, this may be a read error. The genes are TRBV9 and TRBJ2-2, with 8 bases that match TRBD1. The V segment lost 4 bases and the J segment 3 bases; nucleotides outside the gene matches: 11. The CDR3 length is 17 residues. Per germline, CDR1 SGDLS and CDR2 YYNGEE. This CDR3 is CASSPGQGAMDTGELFF. Written as DNA, the CDR3 is TGTGCCAGCAGCCCTGGGCAGGGGGCCATGGACACCGGGGAGCTGTTTTTT.

The chain recombines TRBV7-2 with TRBJ2-2, with a possible D match to TRBD1 (5 bases). There are 14 residues in the CDR3. Germline values: CDR1 SGHTA, CDR2 FQGNSA. V was clipped by 5 bases and J by 3 bases, with 10 bases between them. The chain's CDR3 is CASSADRYTGELFF. CDR3 nucleotide sequence: TGTGCCAGCAGCGCCGACAGATACACCGGGGAGCTGTTTTTT. Full variable domain (remainder filled in from reference TRBV7-2 and TRBJ2-2): GAGVSQSPSNKVTEKGKDVELRCDPISGHTALYWYRQSLGQGLEFLIYFQGNSAPDKSGLPSDRFSAERTGGSVSTLTIQRTQQEDSAVYLCASSADRYTGELFFGEGSRLTVL.

V is TRBV2 and J is TRBJ2-2; D is uncertain. V was trimmed by 7 bases and J by 5 bases, leaving 11 bases between them. The germline gives CDR1 SNHLY, CDR2 FYNNEI. This CDR3 is built from 13 residues. CDR3 nucleotide sequence: TGTGCCAGCAATCAGGAACAAACCGGGGAGCTGTTTTTT. It is translated as CASNQEQTGELFF.

This chain joins TRBV19 and TRBJ2-7; no reliable D call. V was pared by 3 bases and J by 0 bases, with 9 bases between. Per germline, CDR1 LNHDA and CDR2 SQIVND (reference sequence). There are 14 residues in the CDR3. CDR3 in amino acids: CASSMNTNSYEQYF. The DNA for the CDR3 is TGTGCCAGTAGTATGAACACCAACTCCTACGAGCAGTACTTC.